Sequencing of this TCR beta chain was carried out in a study of response to subunit inactivated influenza vaccine. There are 16 residues in the CDR3. The ends lost 5 bases at V and 1 base at J; junction bases unmatched: 5. TCRdb reprocessed the RT-PCR reads with MiXCR, giving one entry per CDR3 protein. The table lists fewer than 250,000 distinct CDR3 sequences, approximately 15% of them singletons. Specimen: CD8+ T cells sorted from PBMCs, collected about 5 days after vaccination. This receptor was obtained from a man in his fifties or sixties who received an inactivated influenza vaccine. This chain joins TRBV12-3 or TRBV12-4 and TRBJ2-7, with 13 bases that match TRBD2. CDR3 region: CASSPGTSGASYEQYF. In DNA, the CDR3 is TGTGCCAGCAGTCCCGGGACTAGCGGGGCATCCTACGAGCAGTACTTC.